This T cell receptor beta chain was obtained from a study of identical twins. This clonotype has only a few counts. What it binds is unknown. Study-wide results and limits: Zero-insertion results could be subject to partial confounding by invariant MAIT and iNKT cells.

J lost 4 bases, V lost 1 base, and 3 bases had no gene match. Germline V gene lookup returns CDR1 SGHDT and CDR2 YYEEEE. The CDR3 has 14 residues. TCRdb passed the 5' RACE reads through MiXCR, listing each CDR3 protein once. The sample carries over 600,000 distinct CDR3 sequences, 21% recorded once. Separately, the same data were catalogued under a study of T cells expressing NK-cell markers. From that study: Seven HCMV-seropositive donors and one seronegative donor made up the eight sequenced donors. Several experiments employed an anti-gamma-delta TCR antibody to confine sorting to alpha-beta TCR T cells. Dominant NKG2C+ clonotypes made up roughly 1.0-7.0% of CD8+ T cells in over five donors.

The sequenced material came from PBMCs. The chain is built from TRBV5-6 and TRBJ2-5, with 8 nucleotides matching TRBD2. This TCR was recovered from a woman between 18 and 29 years old in good health. CDR3 sequence: CASSLLRGGETQYF. Here the CDR3 DNA reads TGTGCCAGCAGCTTGCTACGGGGGGGAGAGACCCAGTACTTC.